A selection of T cell receptor beta chains follows, all from one sample in a study of T cell responses to AZD1222 COVID-19 vaccine. Sequencing was performed with immunoSEQ multiplex PCR; in TCRdb, only in-frame clones are kept and a portion is missing. The table has about 140,000 clones, 80% to 90% seen once. Sample: peripheral blood, taken on day 0 of AZD1222 vaccination. The receptors were sampled from an adult in good health. Both conserved end residues are trimmed from each CDR3. Part of the rows lack a size; the others show once, few, many or a class for expanded clones.

>-|TRBJ1-3|TRBV27
ASSVQGPGNTIY
>-|TRBJ2-7|TRBV6-5
ASRAGPIDYEQY
>-|TRBJ1-1|TRBV30
AWSVGGIHAF
>-|TRBJ2-7|TRBV7-2
ASSLADRSYEQY
>-|TRBJ2-5|TRBV27
ASSSTGGTQY
>-|TRBJ1-3|TRBV6-5
ASSLVGSGNTIY
>-|TRBJ2-5|TRBV14
ASSQVSGLETQY
>-|TRBJ2-2|TRBV7-3
ASSLGNTGELF
>-|TRBJ2-3|TRBV7-3
ASSYDKSTDTQY
>-|TRBJ2-1|TRBV4-1
ASSQDQTGAPYNEQF
>-|TRBJ2-3|TRBV7-2
ASSVTSGGFTDTQY
>-|TRBJ2-7|TRBV5-6
ASSLGFYEQY
>-|TRBJ2-1|TRBV7-6
ASSPSSSGSRYNEQF
>-|TRBJ2-3|TRBV7-2
ASSRDSSTDTQY
>-|TRBJ1-4|TRBV6-5
ASSYDRRNEKLF
>-|TRBJ1-2|TRBV7-2
ASSAGPYQNYGYT
>-|TRBJ2-1|TRBV5-1
ASSLAGSPIRAGRNNEQF
>-|TRBJ2-7|TRBV9
ASTDEGLAGVRYEQY
>-|TRBJ1-1|TRBV4-2
ASSQDREGNTEAF
>-|TRBJ1-1|TRBV12-5
ASGLVRNTEAF
>-|TRBJ2-7|TRBV6-5
ASSYSGGVGGYEQY
>-|TRBJ2-6|TRBV7-9
ASRPHGQGATGGANVLT
>-|TRBJ1-1|TRBV11-2
ASSWDSRGNTEAF
>-|TRBJ2-7|TRBV11-2
ASSPSGGFREQY
>-|TRBJ2-3|TRBV7-8
ASRRQDTQY
>-|TRBJ1-5|TRBV19
ASSLGGGNQPQH
>-|TRBJ2-3|TRBV10-3
AISAFGEDTQY
>-|TRBJ2-1|TRBV28
ASSSLATRALFRSNEQF
>-|TRBJ2-3|TRBV7-9
ASSFTDTQY
>-|TRBJ1-2|TRBV7-9
ASREDYGYT
>-|TRBJ1-1|TRBV9
ASSVGQLNTEAF
>-|TRBJ2-3|TRBV7-6
ASSEGLAGLEDTQY
>-|TRBJ2-1|TRBV4-1
ASSHGRPNEQF
>-|TRBJ1-2|TRBV19
ASSPDRSRIYGYT
>-|TRBJ2-5|TRBV6-5
ASSTGQGVVETQY
>once|TRBJ2-3|TRBV6-5
ASSYTTGGSTDTQY
>-|TRBJ2-3|TRBV27
ASSLTPGLATDTQY
>-|TRBJ2-7|TRBV1
TSSPPGQGNYEQY
>-|TRBJ1-2|TRBV20-1
SASNAGYGYT
>once|TRBJ1-1|TRBV12-3/TRBV12-4
ASTLGGQSAF
>-|TRBJ2-5|TRBV18
ASSPPIGLQETQY